The 8 T cell receptor beta chains below all came from one sample that was sequenced in a study of shared clonotypes between healthy human individuals (TCRdb year 2020). CD8 naive samples consisted of CD45RO-negative cells that were positively selected for CCR7, yielding a CD45RA+CCR7+ population without TemRA cells. The protocol used for the library was the immunoSEQ multiplex PCR assay. TCRdb took over this immuneACCESS table, retaining in-frame rearrangements with V and J assigned. Such tables are incomplete; in checked studies, under half of the missing clones stem from an unresolved V gene, and the remainder is unexplained. The sample includes 2 million to 2.5 million clones, with about 94% observed a single time. The ten most abundant clones make up 0.9% to 1.4% of the sample. The sequenced sample was naive CD8+ T cells sorted from blood. In light of the paper, this sample's cell subset or site label describes: CD45RA+CCR7+. Receptors were obtained from a man between 18 and 29 years old in good health.

The rearrangement joins TRBV5-1 to TRBJ2-7, with a possible D match to TRBD1 (6 bases). Germline V gene lookup returns CDR1 SGHRS and CDR2 YFSETQ. V dropped 4 bases and J dropped 3 bases, with 14 bases sitting between them. The CDR3 has 14 amino acids. CDR3 amino acids: CASSRITGSYEQYF. The CDR3 region has the DNA TGCGCCAGCAGCCGAATCACAGGGAGCTACGAGCAGTACTTC.

V gene TRBV30 combines with J gene TRBJ1-5, with TRBD1 identical over 10 bases. The CDR3 is 15 residues long. The germline gives CDR1 GTSNPN, CDR2 SVGIG (reference sequence). With 5 bases clipped from V and 4 bases from J, the junction kept 8 bases outside the gene matches. The CDR3 protein is CAWSRTGGWNQPQHF. The CDR3 region has the DNA TGTGCCTGGTCCCGGACAGGGGGTTGGAATCAGCCCCAGCATTTT.

CDR3 loop: CASSPELSYEQYF. CDR3 nucleotides: TGTGCCAGCAGCCCCGAACTGTCCTACGAGCAGTACTTC. This sequence joins TRBV11-2 and TRBJ2-7, with D uncertain. Germline CDR1 and CDR2: SGHAT and FQNNGV. The CDR3 has 13 residues. The ends were cut back, 5 bases at V and 1 base at J, with 9 bases in the middle. The full variable domain, its missing parts supplied by reference TRBV11-2 and TRBJ2-7, is EAGVAQSPRYKIIEKRQSVAFWCNPISGHATLYWYQQILGQGPKLLIQFQNNGVVDDSQLPKDRFSAERLKGVDSTLKIQPAKLEDSAVYLCASSPELSYEQYFGPGTRLTVT.

V is TRBV27 and J is TRBJ1-1; the D gene is possibly TRBD1 (5 bases). Trimming pared 1 base from V and 10 bases from J, leaving 10 bases between. Germline V gene data show CDR1 as MNHEY and CDR2 as SMNVEV (reference sequence). The CDR3 loop spans 12 amino acids. CDR3 amino acids: CASSLLGGAAFF. The DNA of the CDR3 is TGTGCCAGCAGTTTATTAGGCGGGGCAGCTTTCTTT.

Only one count was recorded for this clone. The V and J genes are TRBV5-1 and TRBJ2-3, with D hard to call. The V end lost 3 bases, the J end lost 4 bases, and 15 bases lay between the germline ends. CDR1 is SGHRS, CDR2 YFSETQ, per germline. This CDR3 comprises 15 residues. The CDR3 sequence is CASSSKVDSPDTQYF. In nucleotides, the CDR3 is TGCGCCAGCAGCTCGAAGGTGGATTCTCCAGATACGCAGTATTTT.

The chain links TRBV30 to TRBJ1-1; D possibly corresponds to TRBD1 (5 bases). Trimming cost V 4 bases and J 5 bases, with 14 bases left between them. Per the germline V gene, CDR1 is GTSNPN and CDR2 is SVGIG (reference sequence). This CDR3 has 13 residues. CDR3 region: CAWTLLGGTEAFF. CDR3 nucleotides: TGTGCCTGGACTCTCCTGGGGGGGACTGAAGCTTTCTTT.

V is TRBV11-2 and J is TRBJ2-2; no firm D call. The CDR3 length is 15 residues. Trimming stripped 1 base from V and 1 base from J, with 7 bases between. CDR1 is SGHAT and CDR2 is FQNNGV in the germline V gene. The CDR3 nucleotides are TGTGCCAGCAGCTTAGCCTTCAGGAACACCGGGGAGCTGTTTTTT. Amino acids: CASSLAFRNTGELFF.

A single count supports this clone. V is TRBV4-2 and J is TRBJ1-1, with 7 bases lining up with TRBD1. V shed 0 bases and J 4 bases; nucleotides not matched to a gene: 5. The V gene's germline CDR1 is LGHNA and CDR2 YNFKEQ. The CDR3 spans 15 residues. The CDR3 loop reads CASSQDPQGSTEAFF. For the CDR3, the DNA is TGTGCCAGCAGCCAAGATCCACAGGGGAGCACTGAAGCTTTCTTT.